This T cell receptor (beta chain) is from a study of blood T cells in healthy people across ages. There are a few counts of this clonotype. Antigen: not known. CDR1 is LGHNT and CDR2 is FRNRAP in the germline V gene. Trimming removed 6 bases at V and 5 bases at J, with 25 bases between. This CDR3 region has 17 residues. Study-wide results and limits: Lack of knowledge of donor CMV status possibly confounded expanded clonotype changes. Among T cells, TCR beta diversity per million cells dropped roughly linearly as age rose. The study found TCR beta diversity correlated strongly with naive T cell percentage.

Alongside a J-beta primer mix, a sample-barcoded 5' primer served in a second PCR lasting 7 to 11 cycles. Each cDNA molecule received a tag from a template-switch adaptor that had 12 random nucleotides. Via MiXCR, TCRdb re-called the 5' RACE reads, giving one row per CDR3 protein. The data contain over 1.5 million distinct CDR3 sequences, 40% to 55% of them singletons. The sample consisted of blood. V and J are TRBV12-5 and TRBJ2-5, with D unresolved. This clonotype was obtained from a woman aged 40 to 50 in good health. The CDR3: CASGQPNKRNARETQYF. The CDR3 DNA reads as TGTGCTAGTGGCCAACCCAACAAGCGTAATGCTAGGGAGACCCAGTACTTC. The whole variable domain, filled in from reference TRBV12-5 and TRBJ2-5, reads DARVTQTPRHKVTEMGQEVTMRCQPILGHNTVFWYRQTMMQGLELLAYFRNRAPLDDSGMPKDRFSAEMPDATLATLKIQPSEPRDSAVYFCASGQPNKRNARETQYFGPGTRLLVL.